This T cell receptor (beta chain) was found in a study of regulatory dendritic cells for organ transplantation. TCRdb keeps only in-frame clones here, not all; method: immunoSEQ multiplex PCR. The sample carries about 34,000 clones, roughly 91% recorded once. Looked up from germline, CDR1 is SQVTM and CDR2 is ANQGSEA. The CDR3 length is 16 residues. The ends lost 2 bases at V and 2 bases at J; junction bases unmatched: 9. The sequence was obtained from a human donor in good health. Sequencing was done on a sample of naive CD4+ T cells from blood. The sample's subset: CD45RA+ naive T cells. V gene TRBV29-1 combines with J gene TRBJ2-1, with 7 positions matching TRBD2. CDR3: CSVELASGQTYNEQFF. CDR3 bases: TGCAGCGTTGAATTGGCTAGCGGACAAACCTACAATGAGCAGTTCTTC.